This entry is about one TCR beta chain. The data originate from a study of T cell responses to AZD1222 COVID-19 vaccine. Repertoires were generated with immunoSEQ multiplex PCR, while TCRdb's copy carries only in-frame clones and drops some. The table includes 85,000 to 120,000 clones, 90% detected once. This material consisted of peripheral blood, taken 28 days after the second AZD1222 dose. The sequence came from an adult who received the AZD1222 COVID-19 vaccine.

The CDR3 coding sequence is TGTGCCAGCGGTTCCAGTACCTACGAGCAGTACTTC. Its translation: CASGSSTYEQYF. This chain connects TRBV12-3 or TRBV12-4 to TRBJ2-7; D is ambiguous. V dropped 8 bases and J dropped 2 bases, with 10 bases sitting between them. CDR3 length equals 12 residues.